These 8 T cell receptor beta chains came from one sample sequenced in a study of T cell changes during pregnancy in multiple sclerosis. Produced via immunoSEQ multiplex PCR; TCRdb's table is partial and in-frame only. The table has approximately 100,000 clones, around 92% seen once; the top ten hold 2.5% to 3.5%. This specimen consisted of peripheral blood, obtained in the second trimester of pregnancy. These receptors all stem from a female donor with multiple sclerosis, enrolled in a pregnancy study.

J is TRBJ2-1 and V is TRBV19; 7 bases match TRBD2. The CDR3 consists of 13 residues. CDR1 is LNHDA and CDR2 is SQIVND in the germline V gene (reference sequence). Unmatched junction bases numbered 10, after V lost 1 base and J lost 16 bases. CDR3 DNA: TGTGCCAGTAGTATAGCCCCGACTAGCAATTTTTTCTTC. This codes for CASSIAPTSNFFF.

This clone was observed once. The rearrangement uses TRBV12-1 and TRBJ2-7; the DNA was not used to check the table's D call, TRBD2. TRBV12-1 is a listed pseudogene. This CDR3 has 11 amino acids. The CDR3 sequence: CASKSVYEQYF. Here the CDR3 DNA reads TGTGCCAGCAAAAGCGTTTACGAGCAGTACTTC.

The V call is TRBV2, the J call TRBJ2-2, with 9 bases lining up with TRBD2. V was clipped by 5 bases and J by 5 bases; unmatched bases: 6. Germline CDR1 is SNHLY and CDR2 is FYNNEI. CDR3 length: 15 residues. CDR3 residues: CASSRIAGVTGELFF. The CDR3 nucleotides read TGTGCCAGCAGTCGAATAGCGGGAGTAACCGGGGAGCTGTTTTTT. Full variable domain (missing parts from reference TRBV2 and TRBJ2-2): EPEVTQTPSHQVTQMGQEVILRCVPISNHLYFYWYRQILGQKVEFLVSFYNNEISEKSEIFDDQFSVERPDGSNFTLKIRSTKLEDSAMYFCASSRIAGVTGELFFGEGSRLTVL.

V gene TRBV19 combines with J gene TRBJ2-2, with 7 bases fitting TRBD1. This CDR3 comprises 15 residues. The V gene's germline CDR1 is LNHDA and CDR2 SQIVND (reference sequence). The V and J ends lost 3 bases and 6 bases, in that order; junction bases with no gene match: 7. DNA for the CDR3: TGTGCCAGTAGTATCAGAGGGGGCATGGCCGGGGAGCTGTTTTTT. Its translation is CASSIRGGMAGELFF.

This rearrangement joins TRBV14 to TRBJ2-1; TRBD1 matches at 7 bases. The CDR3 totals 15 residues. Germline V gives CDR1 SGHDN, CDR2 FVKESK. The junction had 9 bases not matched to a gene; V was cut back by 6 bases and J by 4 bases. The CDR3 coding sequence is TGTGCCAGCAGTCTCACAGGGGAGAGGTACAATGAGCAGTTCTTC. This encodes CASSLTGERYNEQFF.

The CDR3 nucleotides are TGTGCCAGCAGTTACTCGGACAGGGAGAATTCCTACGAGCAGTACTTC. This sequence encodes CASSYSDRENSYEQYF. The rearrangement uses TRBV6-6 and TRBJ2-7, with 8 bases matching TRBD1. The CDR3 consists of 16 residues. The junction had 5 bases not matched to a gene; V was cut back by 0 bases and J by 1 base. Germline V lookup: CDR1 MNHNY, CDR2 SVGAGI (reference sequence).

The V and J genes are TRBV27 and TRBJ1-1; D is possibly TRBD1 (6 bases). There are 15 residues in the CDR3. Trimming stripped 5 bases from V and 5 bases from J, with 18 bases between. CDR1 is MNHEY and CDR2 is SMNVEV in the germline V gene (reference sequence). This CDR3 is CASSTPTGGRTEAFF. Written as DNA, the CDR3 is TGTGCCAGCAGTACCCCGACAGGTGGTAGAACTGAAGCTTTCTTT.

The chain is built from TRBV27 and TRBJ2-1; D is unclear. This CDR3 is 17 amino acids long. CDR1 MNHEY and CDR2 SMNVEV come from the germline V gene (reference sequence). V dropped 6 bases and J dropped 0 bases, with 18 bases sitting between them. CDR3 loop: CASRTDSITRSYNEQFF. CDR3 bases: TGTGCCAGCAGAACCGATTCAATAACTCGCTCCTACAATGAGCAGTTCTTC.